A single sample gave rise to the 10 T cell receptor beta chains below, sequenced in a study of T-cell memory formation after mild COVID-19. TCRdb re-called the 5' RACE reads through MiXCR, storing one row per CDR3 protein. The sample includes about 160,000 distinct CDR3 sequences, 25% to 40% of them seen just once. The sequencing input was PBMCs or a T cell subset sorted from them (not recorded which). These receptors originate from an adult woman who had mild COVID-19 (a few samples of this study predate the infection). Cell type and time point are not known.

The V and J genes are TRBV6-2 or TRBV6-3 and TRBJ2-1; D ambiguous. Germline V gives CDR1 MNHEY, CDR2 SVGEGT. Trimming shortened V by 2 bases and J by 1 base, and 9 bases separated the two germline ends. The CDR3 totals 15 residues. The CDR3 region is CASSYDTLSYNEQFF. CDR3 sequence (DNA): TGTGCCAGCAGTTACGACACGCTGTCCTACAATGAGCAGTTCTTC.

V and J are TRBV5-1 and TRBJ2-1; D is unclear. Germline values: CDR1 SGHRS, CDR2 YFSETQ. Trimming removed 2 bases from V and 9 bases from J, with 9 bases in between. This CDR3 has 12 amino acids. The CDR3 DNA is TGCGCCAGCAGCTTAAGGGTTGGTGAGCAGTTCTTC. The encoded protein is CASSLRVGEQFF.

The chain joins TRBV12-3 or TRBV12-4 to TRBJ2-5, with D tentatively TRBD2 (6 bases). The length of the CDR3 is 15 residues. V was pared by 2 bases and J by 4 bases, with 14 bases between. The CDR3 DNA sequence: TGTGCCAGCAGTTTAATCGGCGGGGCGCGAGAGACCCAGTACTTC. Protein product: CASSLIGGARETQYF.

As DNA, the CDR3 is TGTGCCAGCAGCCAAGATGATGGGAATTTCTATGGCTACACCTTC. Amino acids: CASSQDDGNFYGYTF. The rearrangement links TRBV4-2 to TRBJ1-2, with D unclear. The CDR3 is 15 residues long. V was trimmed by 0 bases and J by 4 bases, leaving 12 bases between them. Germline-derived CDR1 and CDR2 are LGHNA and YNFKEQ.

The chain joins TRBV27 to TRBJ2-2, with no clear D. Trimming pared 6 bases from V and 7 bases from J, leaving 9 bases between. Looked up from germline, CDR1 is MNHEY and CDR2 is SMNVEV (reference sequence). The CDR3 extends over 12 amino acids. The DNA for the CDR3 is TGTGCCAGCAGCACCACTATCGGGGAGCTGTTTTTT. Its translation: CASSTTIGELFF.

The genes are TRBV3-1 and TRBJ2-3; no definite D call. The CDR3 has 13 residues. Trimming stripped 4 bases from V and 4 bases from J, with 9 bases between. CDR1 and CDR2 (germline): LGHDT, YNNKEL (reference sequence). The CDR3 loop reads CASSLLASDTQYF. The CDR3 DNA reads as TGTGCCAGCAGCCTTCTCGCATCAGATACGCAGTATTTT.

This clonotype was found a few times. V is TRBV12-3 or TRBV12-4 and J is TRBJ1-2; TRBD1 matches 9 bases. J was trimmed by 8 bases and V by 2 bases; bases with no gene match: 3. The CDR3 has 13 residues. DNA of the CDR3: TGTGCCAGCAGTTTACGGGACAGGGTAGGCTACACCTTC. Translation gives CASSLRDRVGYTF.

The J gene is TRBJ1-2, the V gene TRBV3-1; tentatively, D is TRBD1 (6 bases). This CDR3 spans 12 amino acids. Trimming removed 5 bases from V and 9 bases from J, with 13 bases in between. CDR1 and CDR2 (germline): LGHDT, YNNKEL (reference sequence). CDR3 protein: CASSGRTDSYTF. CDR3 DNA sequence: TGTGCCAGCAGCGGACGGACAGACAGCTACACCTTC.

This chain connects TRBV12-3 or TRBV12-4 to TRBJ2-2; the D gene is possibly TRBD1 (5 bases). The V end lost 7 bases, the J end lost 4 bases, and 7 bases lay between the germline ends. The CDR3 is 12 amino acids. The CDR3 coding sequence is TGTGCCAGCACAGGGTTCACCGGGGAGCTGTTTTTT. As protein: CASTGFTGELFF.

This clonotype has only a few counts. The V and J genes are TRBV6-1 and TRBJ2-7; 10 positions match TRBD1. The length of the CDR3 is 13 residues. V lost 10 bases, J lost 2 bases, and 5 bases stayed unmatched. In germline, CDR1 is MNHNS, CDR2 SASEGT. The CDR3 is CATRDRGTYEQYF. The CDR3 bases are TGTGCCACCCGGGACAGGGGTACCTACGAGCAGTACTTC.